The 9 T cell receptor beta chains presented below share a single source sample, sequenced in a study of cytomegalovirus exposure and HLA in healthy donors (dated by TCRdb to 2017 to 2019). Library construction relied on the immunoSEQ multiplex PCR assay. For the multiplex PCR, a mixture combining 60 forward primers for TCR Vbeta segments and 13 reverse primers for TCR Jbeta segments was used. TCRdb retrieved this table from immuneACCESS and kept in-frame rearrangements only. Not all clones are present; in checked studies, unresolved V genes account for under half, and no reason is known for the remainder. The sample yields 99,000 or so clones; roughly 12% were counted once. The ten largest account for 15% to 20% of the sample. Material: PBMCs. Receptors were obtained from a middle-aged man in good health and CMV-seropositive.

V gene TRBV7-2 combines with J gene TRBJ1-1; TRBD1 aligns across 7 bases. The CDR3 contains 14 residues. V dropped 6 bases and J dropped 4; count of bases not matched to a gene: 8. CDR1 SGHTA and CDR2 FQGNSA come from the germline V gene. The CDR3 loop is CASRPDRVGTEAFF. The CDR3, as DNA: TGTGCCAGCAGGCCCGACAGGGTGGGCACTGAAGCTTTCTTT.

In this sample, this clone turned up a few times. The V call is TRBV6-1, the J call TRBJ2-1; 9 nucleotides line up with TRBD1. The junction had 7 bases not matched to a gene; V was cut back by 7 bases and J by 3 bases. Germline V lookup: CDR1 MNHNS, CDR2 SASEGT. This CDR3 region has 15 residues. The CDR3 spells CASKKDRGLYNEQFF. The CDR3 DNA reads TGTGCCAGCAAAAAGGACAGGGGACTCTACAATGAGCAGTTCTTC.

This clone came up a few times. The genes are TRBV7-8 and TRBJ2-3; D unresolved. This CDR3 is 14 amino acids long. The germline V gene encodes CDR1 SGHVS and CDR2 FQNEAQ. V was cut by 5 bases and J by 0 bases, with 9 bases left in between. The CDR3 DNA is TGTGCCAGCAGCCCGCTACAGAGCACAGATACGCAGTATTTT. Its protein product is CASSPLQSTDTQYF.

The chain joins TRBV4-3 to TRBJ2-1, with TRBD2 matching 13 bases. CDR1 LGHNA and CDR2 YSLEER come from the germline V gene. The J segment lost 4 bases and the V segment lost 0 bases, leaving 0 bases of the junction unmatched. This CDR3 is 16 amino acids long. DNA for the CDR3: TGCGCCAGCAGCCAAGAGGGACTAGCGGGATACAATGAGCAGTTCTTC. Translation gives CASSQEGLAGYNEQFF.

This chain connects TRBV11-2 to TRBJ2-3, with 10 bases fitting TRBD2. Germline V gene data show CDR1 as SGHAT and CDR2 as FQNNGV. The CDR3 totals 14 residues. Germline trimming cut 5 bases from V and 4 bases from J; bases unmatched to any gene: 3. The CDR3 DNA is TGTGCCAGCAGCCTAGGACTAGCGGCAGATACGCAGTATTTT. It specifies CASSLGLAADTQYF.

The chain links TRBV6-6 to TRBJ2-1; tentatively, D is TRBD1 (5 bases). Trimming removed 5 bases from V and 4 bases from J, with 9 bases in between. Looked up from germline, CDR1 is MNHNY and CDR2 is SVGAGI (reference sequence). This CDR3 is 13 amino acids long. The CDR3 reads CASSRQGYNEQFF. Here the CDR3 DNA reads TGTGCCAGCAGTAGGCAGGGTTACAATGAGCAGTTCTTC.

This clone was detected a few times. The rearrangement links TRBV11-1 to TRBJ2-1, with a tentative D call TRBD2 (5 bases). Trimming cost V 5 bases and J 0 bases, with 14 bases left between them. CDR1 SGHAT and CDR2 FQDESV come from the germline V gene (reference sequence). This CDR3 comprises 16 residues. The chain's CDR3 is CASSPRTPLSYNEQFF. CDR3 nucleotide sequence: TGTGCCAGCAGCCCGAGGACTCCCCTCTCCTACAATGAGCAGTTCTTC.

This clone was observed a few times. V usage is TRBV9 and J usage is TRBJ2-7; 8 bases agree with TRBD1. V shed 4 bases, J shed 2 bases, and the junction held 5 bases outside the gene matches. CDR1 is SGDLS and CDR2 is YYNGEE in the germline V gene. This CDR3 spans 14 amino acids. The CDR3 DNA follows: TGTGCCAGCAGCCCGCGGACAGGGACCTACGAGCAGTACTTC. It is translated as CASSPRTGTYEQYF.

V and J are TRBV5-4 and TRBJ1-4; TRBD1 agrees at 11 bases. The length of the CDR3 is 14 residues. V gave up 5 bases and J gave up 8 bases; unmatched junction bases: 5. The germline CDR1 and CDR2 sequences are SGHNT and YYREEE (reference sequence). The CDR3 sequence is CASRRTGGQEKLFF. CDR3 DNA: TGTGCCAGCAGACGGACAGGGGGCCAGGAAAAACTGTTTTTT. The full variable domain, in which reference TRBV5-4 and TRBJ1-4 provide the parts outside the CDR3, is ETGVTQSPTHLIKTRGQQVTLRCSSQSGHNTVSWYQQALGQGPQFIFQYYREEENGRGNFPPRFSGLQFPNYSSELNVNALELDDSALYLCASRRTGGQEKLFFGSGTQLSVL.